These 14 T cell receptor beta chains share one sample of origin, sequenced in a study of beta chain features in type 1 diabetes. Reverse transcribing all isolated RNA meant expressed TCRB transcripts were sequenced. The assay was immunoSEQ multiplex PCR, and TCRdb's table has in-frame clones only and misses some. The sample yields fewer than 650,000 clones, around 16% seen once. The sequencing sample was made of naive CD4+ T cells from blood. The origin of the receptors is a man younger than 30 in good health.

The rearrangement uses TRBV29-1 and TRBJ2-2, with 7 nucleotides matching TRBD1. J was trimmed by 1 base and V by 6 bases; bases with no gene match: 8. This CDR3 has 15 amino acids. Germline V CDR1 and CDR2: SQVTM, ANQGSEA. The CDR3 DNA sequence: TGCAGCGTCGACGGGACAGCCGGGAACACCGGGGAGCTGTTTTTT. This encodes CSVDGTAGNTGELFF.

This chain joins TRBV5-6 and TRBJ2-5, with D unresolved. This CDR3 region has 17 residues. The ends were cut back, 0 bases at V and 7 bases at J, with 22 bases in the middle. Germline V gene data show CDR1 as SGHDT and CDR2 as YYEEEE. CDR3 residues: CASSLVGSGILPWTQYF. The CDR3 DNA is TGTGCCAGCAGCTTGGTAGGATCAGGTATCCTCCCGTGGACCCAGTACTTC.

This clone was counted a few times. V is TRBV20-1 and J is TRBJ1-2; no definite D call. Germline V CDR1 and CDR2: DFQATT, SNEGSKA (reference sequence). Trimming left V 8 bases short and J 12 bases short, with 19 bases between. CDR3 length: 11 residues. The CDR3 DNA follows: TGCAGTCCTCCCTGGACTGAATCGGACACCTTC. Translated, it gives CSPPWTESDTF.

The genes are TRBV29-1 and TRBJ1-1; D ambiguous. This CDR3 has 14 residues. V was trimmed by 4 bases and J by 2 bases, leaving 14 bases between them. Per germline, CDR1 SQVTM and CDR2 ANQGSEA. This CDR3 is CSVVRSSHNTEAFF. The DNA for the CDR3 is TGCAGCGTTGTGAGGAGTTCGCATAACACTGAAGCTTTCTTT.

About this clone: Relative to the germline gene, one junction end is altered; a read error may explain this. This chain joins TRBV20-1 and TRBJ2-1, with 9 bases fitting TRBD1. The CDR3 consists of 11 residues. Germline V gives CDR1 DFQATT, CDR2 SNEGSKA (reference sequence). CDR3 sequence (DNA): TGCAGTGCTCCCACAGGGGGCGATTTGATCTTC. Its protein is CSAPTGGDLIF.

The genes are TRBV5-4 and TRBJ2-7; D not certain. With 4 bases removed from V and 2 bases from J, the gap between germline ends came to 13 bases. Per germline, CDR1 SGHNT and CDR2 YYREEE (reference sequence). CDR3 length: 14 amino acids. CDR3 amino acids: CASSRWGQTYEQYF. CDR3 sequence (DNA): TGTGCCAGCAGCCGGTGGGGTCAGACCTACGAGCAGTACTTC.

The chain has TRBV7-2 and TRBJ2-1, with 12 bases matching TRBD2. In germline, CDR1 is SGHTA, CDR2 FQGNSA. The CDR3 runs to 15 residues. Trimming cost V 6 bases and J 9 bases; bases outside gene matches: 9. This CDR3 reads CASRLWTSGTVEQFF. CDR3 in DNA: TGTGCCAGCAGACTATGGACTAGCGGGACCGTTGAGCAGTTCTTC. The full variable domain, rest sourced from reference TRBV7-2 and TRBJ2-1, is GAGVSQSPSNKVTEKGKDVELRCDPISGHTALYWYRQSLGQGLEFLIYFQGNSAPDKSGLPSDRFSAERTGGSVSTLTIQRTQQEDSAVYLCASRLWTSGTVEQFFGPGTRLTVL.

The CDR3, as DNA: TGTGCCAGCAGCAAAGAGGGTGGAGAACACTACGAGCAGTACTTC. Residues: CASSKEGGEHYEQYF. The chain carries TRBV21-1 and TRBJ2-7. TRBV21-1 is an annotated pseudogene. CDR3 length: 15 amino acids.

The rearrangement links TRBV11-1 to TRBJ2-2, with D perhaps matching TRBD1 (6 bases). CDR1 and CDR2 (germline): SGHAT, FQDESV (reference sequence). The CDR3 covers 15 residues. V was trimmed by 0 bases and J by 6 bases, leaving 11 bases between them. The CDR3: CASSLALAGAGELFF. The CDR3 bases are TGTGCCAGCAGCTTAGCGCTGGCAGGGGCCGGGGAGCTGTTTTTT.

DNA of the CDR3: TGTGCCAGTCTAAGCTACGGGGGCTTTAACACTGAAGCTTTCTTT. Amino acids: CASLSYGGFNTEAFF. The rearrangement uses TRBV19 and TRBJ1-1, with a possible D match to TRBD1 (6 bases). Trimming left V 8 bases short and J 2 bases short, with 18 bases between. The CDR3 is 15 residues long. The germline V gene has CDR1 LNHDA and CDR2 SQIVND (reference sequence).

This clone appeared a few times. The chain employs TRBV11-3 and TRBJ2-5, with D perhaps matching TRBD1 (5 bases). Germline CDR1 SGHNT, CDR2 YENEEA. The CDR3 sequence is 14 residues long. Trimming removed 3 bases at V and 5 bases at J, with 13 bases between. CDR3 loop: CASSFGRAEETQYF. The DNA of the CDR3 is TGTGCCAGCAGCTTTGGCAGGGCTGAGGAGACCCAGTACTTC.

This clone was seen only a few times. DNA for the CDR3: TGTGCCAGCAGCGCCCGAGGAGGGGGCGGCGGCATTCAGTACTTC. It codes for CASSARGGGGGIQYF. The chain recombines TRBV9 with TRBJ2-4; a weak D match, TRBD1 (7 bases). V lost 3 bases, J lost 9 bases, and 19 bases lay in between. Germline assignment: CDR1 SGDLS and CDR2 YYNGEE. This CDR3 spans 15 amino acids.

This clone occurred a few times. The CDR3 DNA follows: TGTGCCATCAGCCAAATAGCGGGAGCCACAGATACGCAGTATTTT. Its protein product is CAISQIAGATDTQYF. The chain employs TRBV10-3 and TRBJ2-3; 9 bases are shared with TRBD2. CDR1 is ENHRY and CDR2 is SYGVKD in the germline V gene. J was trimmed by 2 bases and V by 6 bases; bases with no gene match: 6. The CDR3 has 15 amino acids.

The rearrangement joins TRBV4-3 to TRBJ1-1; D remains ambiguous. The CDR3 loop spans 15 amino acids. The germline V gene encodes CDR1 LGHNA and CDR2 YSLEER. Trimming left V 1 base short and J 0 bases short, with 9 bases between. CDR3 residues: CASSQGLQLNTEAFF. CDR3 DNA: TGCGCCAGCAGCCAAGGCCTGCAGTTGAACACTGAAGCTTTCTTT.